Sequencing of this TCR beta chain was carried out in a study of vaccination and CD4 T cells after COVID-19. Overall study context: All convalescent patients were nasal swab PCR positive for SARS-CoV-2; 9 or 10 had mild and one severe disease.

Treatment given: roughly 11-day PBMC culture with coronavirus spike peptide pools or control peptides (ViraFEST assay). Using peptide pools, antigen-specific T cells were expanded in ViraFEST before TCRs were sequenced. CD4+ T cells that had been cultured provided DNA sequenced with the Oncomine TCR Beta short-read assay. Genomic DNA was extracted from cultured CD4+ T cells. Each CDR3 protein gets one entry after TCRdb re-called the PCR reads with MiXCR. This table holds about 15,000 distinct CDR3 sequences, 73% found once. Study-wide findings and caveats: Looking at convalescent patients, a median around 89% of reactive clones were present only post-vaccination.

About this clonotype: Its antigen is as yet unknown.

The V gene's germline CDR1 is MNHNS and CDR2 SASEGT. The V end was cut by 5 bases, the J end by 0 bases, with 8 bases between. This CDR3 contains 14 residues. The receptor was derived from a human donor who had recovered from COVID-19. The rearrangement links TRBV6-1 to TRBJ1-3; a weak D match, TRBD1 (6 bases). Sequencing input: CD4+ T cells from blood, cultured in vitro. CDR3 sequence: CASSTGASGNTIYF. For the CDR3, the DNA is TGTGCCAGCAGTACGGGGGCCTCTGGAAACACCATATATTTT.